The source of this T cell receptor beta chain is a study of kidney transplant recipient with SARS-CoV-2 infection. The germline V gene has CDR1 LGHDT and CDR2 YNNKEL (reference sequence). The germline V and J ends were trimmed by 1 base and 5 bases, with 20 bases remaining between them. This CDR3 region has 17 residues. Each CDR3 protein is one row after TCRdb ran MiXCR on the reads. The table includes roughly 250,000 distinct CDR3 sequences, 25% to 35% detected once. The chain uses TRBV3-1 and TRBJ2-5; possibly TRBD1 for D (5 bases). The clonotype was recovered from a young adult male patient who had COVID-19 and was a kidney transplant recipient. Among the T cells, some may be from the graft donor. The specimen was a blood sample, collected at baseline and between days 110 and 120 from a kidney transplant recipient. CDR3 nucleotide sequence: TGTGCCAGCAGCCAAGCCCTTCGACAGTGGGGAAAGGAGACCCAGTACTTC. Amino acid sequence: CASSQALRQWGKETQYF.